This passage covers 4 T cell receptor beta chains from one sample sequenced in a study of blood T cell repertoires in COVID-19. Only in-frame clones appear in the TCRdb table, and some are missing; sequencing was by immunoSEQ multiplex PCR. This table holds roughly 230,000 clones, about 85% found once. Sequenced material: PBMCs or T cells enriched from blood (not recorded which). The receptors derive from a woman aged 45-59 years who had been exposed to COVID-19.

The chain carries TRBV10-2 and TRBJ1-1; 7 bases line up with TRBD1. The CDR3 is made up of 11 amino acids. Germline values: CDR1 WSHSY, CDR2 SAAADI. The J segment lost 8 bases and the V segment lost 7 bases, leaving 4 bases of the junction unmatched. CDR3 DNA: TGCGCCAGCAAAGGGGGCCCCGAAGCTTTCTTT. It translates to CASKGGPEAFF.

The rearrangement uses TRBV19 and TRBJ2-1, with 8 bases lining up with TRBD1. V shed 7 bases, J shed 6 bases, and the junction held 11 bases outside the gene matches. Per germline, CDR1 LNHDA and CDR2 SQIVND (reference sequence). CDR3 length equals 15 residues. DNA for the CDR3: TGTGCCAGTACTCACTCGACAGGGGTAGGCAATGAGCAGTTCTTC. Its protein product is CASTHSTGVGNEQFF.

The chain uses TRBV3-1 (or the pseudogene TRBV3-2) and TRBJ1-6, with D hard to call. CDR3 length: 15 amino acids. Trimming removed 4 bases at V and 6 bases at J, with 13 bases between. The germline CDR1 and CDR2 sequences are LGHDT and YNNKEL (reference sequence). The CDR3 DNA sequence: TGTGCCAGCAGCCCAGCGAGGCAGCTTAATTCACCCCTCCACTTT. It specifies CASSPARQLNSPLHF.

The V call is TRBV19, the J call TRBJ1-1, with D possibly being TRBD1 (5 bases). Trimming left V 5 bases short and J 1 base short, with 14 bases between. Looked up from germline, CDR1 is LNHDA and CDR2 is SQIVND (reference sequence). The CDR3 is 15 residues long. CDR3 amino acids: CASSVLLQGNTEAFF. CDR3 nucleotides: TGTGCCAGTAGTGTCCTCCTTCAGGGGAACACTGAAGCTTTCTTT.